This passage covers 18 T cell receptor beta chains from one sample sequenced in a study of tumor-infiltrating lymphocytes in primary liver carcinoma. The blood RNA (from unsorted whole blood) was obtained, and germline DNA was also extracted. Constant-region priming of roughly 0.45 ug total RNA yielded TCR beta cDNA. What produced the TCR beta libraries was three nested multiplex PCR rounds using slightly modified ARM-PCR. The first two PCR rounds used TRBV1-TRBV30 forward primers with a C-beta reverse primer, roughly 11 cycles each. TCRdb analysed the multiplex PCR reads with MiXCR anew, one entry per CDR3 protein. Seen here are 200,000 or so distinct CDR3 sequences, about 65% observed once, and the top ten hold 5.5% to 9%. The source material was peripheral blood. Every receptor here comes from a woman aged 55-75 years with primary liver carcinoma and hepatitis B virus infection.

This clonotype was observed at least ten times. The rearrangement joins TRBV7-8 to TRBJ1-4; D is ambiguous. Between the trimmed V and J ends, which lost 5 bases and 8 bases, there was a span of 18 bases. In germline, CDR1 is SGHVS, CDR2 FQNEAQ. The CDR3 covers 15 residues. The DNA of the CDR3 is TGTGCCAGCAGCCTCCGGTTGGTGGGTGGCGAAAAACTGTTTTTT. This codes for CASSLRLVGGEKLFF.

Worth noting for this clonotype: A read error may be the cause here, since a much bigger clone is one base away. This chain connects TRBV6-6 to TRBJ2-5; D tentatively reads TRBD1 or TRBD2 (6 bases each). This CDR3 comprises 16 residues. The ends were cut back, 7 bases at V and 2 bases at J, with 20 bases in the middle. Germline CDR1 is MNHNY and CDR2 is SVGAGI (reference sequence). CDR3 region: CASMMHQGRRQETQYF. The DNA of the CDR3 is TGTGCCAGCATGATGCATCAGGGGAGGAGGCAAGAGACCCAGTACTTC.

This clonotype was counted ten times or more. V usage is TRBV5-6 and J usage is TRBJ1-1; 8 nucleotides match TRBD1. J gave up 6 bases and V 2 bases, and 9 bases lay outside the gene matches. The germline CDR1 and CDR2 sequences are SGHDT and YYEEEE. The CDR3 spans 15 residues. CDR3 in DNA: TGTGCCAGCAGCTTATGGGCAGGGGGCGTTGCTGAAGCTTTCTTT. Its translation is CASSLWAGGVAEAFF.

The rearrangement joins TRBV28 to TRBJ1-1; TRBD1 agrees at 9 bases. Germline CDR1 is MDHEN and CDR2 is SYDVKM. V gave up 1 base and J gave up 7 bases; unmatched junction bases: 7. The CDR3 totals 15 residues. The CDR3 DNA reads as TGTGCCAGCAGTTTATCCACGACAGGGGGAGGTGAAGCTTTCTTT. Amino acid sequence: CASSLSTTGGGEAFF.

This clonotype was detected only once. The CDR3 carries no conserved terminal phenylalanine or tryptophan, so it likely arises from a read error. The V and J genes are TRBV11-2 and TRBJ2-5; no definite D call. Trimming cost V 1 base and J 5 bases, with 11 bases left between them. CDR3 length: 14 residues. Germline V lookup: CDR1 SGHAT, CDR2 FQNNGV. The CDR3 loop reads CASSLVRRRETQYN. DNA for the CDR3: TGTGCCAGCAGCTTAGTACGTCGTCGGGAGACCCAGTACAAC.

V gene TRBV7-8 combines with J gene TRBJ1-1; no definite D call. V gave up 3 bases and J gave up 1 base, with 12 bases separating them. The CDR3 has 15 residues. Germline lookup yields CDR1 SGHVS and CDR2 FQNEAQ. The CDR3 DNA is TGTGCCAGCAGCTTGGGTTGGAGTAGGAACACTGAAGCTTTCTTT. Protein sequence: CASSLGWSRNTEAFF.

The chain is built from TRBV7-6 and TRBJ2-7, with 9 bases lining up with TRBD1. The CDR3 is made up of 16 amino acids. CDR1 is SGHVS, CDR2 FNYEAQ, per germline. V was pared by 3 bases and J by 0 bases, with 6 bases of the junction left unmatched. Written as DNA, the CDR3 is TGTGCCAGCAGCTTCTCCGGACAGGGGAGCTCCTACGAGCAGTACTTC. Residues: CASSFSGQGSSYEQYF.

This rearrangement joins TRBV28 to TRBJ2-3, with TRBD2 as a possible D gene (6 bases). The CDR3 contains 15 residues. Germline V gives CDR1 MDHEN, CDR2 SYDVKM. V was pared by 7 bases and J by 8 bases, with 22 bases between. CDR3 protein: CASIHRERGLGTQYF. CDR3 DNA sequence: TGTGCCAGCATACACCGGGAGAGGGGTCTCGGTACGCAGTATTTT. The full variable domain, rest sourced from reference TRBV28 and TRBJ2-3, is DVKVTQSSRYLVKRTGEKVFLECVQDMDHENMFWYRQDPGLGLRLIYFSYDVKMKEKGDIPEGYSVSREKKERFSLILESASTNQTSMYLCASIHRERGLGTQYFGPGTRLTVL.

About this clonotype: This sequence may be a read error, since a much larger clone differs from it by one base. This chain uses TRBV6-1 with TRBJ1-2; D is possibly TRBD1 (5 bases). The length of the CDR3 is 13 residues. Germline-derived CDR1 and CDR2 are MNHNS and SASEGT. The chain's CDR3 is CVTLITDSYGYTF. The CDR3 DNA is TGTGTCACCTTGATAACCGACAGCTATGGCTACACCTTC.

V is TRBV7-3 and J is TRBJ1-1; 9 nucleotides agree with TRBD1. The CDR3 is 14 residues long. Germline loops: CDR1 SGHTA, CDR2 FQGTGA. J was trimmed by 1 base and V by 5 bases; bases with no gene match: 2. DNA for the CDR3: TGTGCCAGCAGCGGGACAGGGAGGAACACTGAAGCTTTCTTT. Its protein product is CASSGTGRNTEAFF.

Regarding this clonotype: A much larger clonotype is one base distant, so this may be a read error. The chain employs TRBV5-6 and TRBJ1-2, with TRBD1 as a possible D gene (6 bases). The V gene lost 9 bases and the J gene lost 3 bases, with 18 bases spanning the gap. Germline CDR1 and CDR2: SGHDT and YYEEEE. This CDR3 comprises 14 residues. CDR3 in DNA: TGTGCCATCACCTCGACCGACAGGTACTATGGCTACACCTTC. Protein sequence: CAITSTDRYYGYTF.

Only a few counts were recorded for this clonotype. V gene TRBV11-2 combines with J gene TRBJ2-7; 8 bases line up with TRBD2. In germline, CDR1 is SGHAT, CDR2 FQNNGV. This CDR3 has 16 residues. CDR3 in DNA: TGTACTAGTAGCTACGGCGGGAGGACCTCGGGAAGCGAGCAGTACTTC. It translates to CTSSYGGRTSGSEQYF. Full variable domain (remainder filled in from reference TRBV11-2 and TRBJ2-7): EAGVAQSPRYKIIEKRQSVAFWCNPISGHATLYWYQQILGQGPKLLIQFQNNGVVDDSQLPKDRFSAERLKGVDSTLKIQPAKLEDSAVYLCTSSYGGRTSGSEQYFGPGTRLTVT.

This clonotype was seen many times. The V and J genes are TRBV12-3 or TRBV12-4 and TRBJ2-2; 14 bases agree with TRBD2. The CDR3 has 15 residues. Trimming at V came to 6 bases and at J to 6 bases, leaving 3 bases not matched to a gene. The CDR3, as DNA: TGTGCCAGCAGGGGGACTAGCGGGAGTCCCGGGGAGCTGTTTTTT. Protein sequence: CASRGTSGSPGELFF.

The rearrangement uses TRBV10-3 and TRBJ2-1; no definite D call. Looked up from germline, CDR1 is ENHRY and CDR2 is SYGVKD. The V end was cut by 7 bases, the J end by 8 bases, with 15 bases between. This CDR3 has 13 amino acids. The CDR3 DNA reads as TGTGCCATCAATGCGTCCCCTAAGGATGAGCAGTTCTTC. Protein product: CAINASPKDEQFF.

As regards this clonotype: The junction departs from germline at one end; a sequencing error may be responsible. The V and J genes are TRBV29-1 and TRBJ2-7, with D possibly being TRBD1 (8 bases). CDR1 SQVTM and CDR2 ANQGSEA come from the germline V gene. This CDR3 is 13 amino acids long. The CDR3 nucleotides read TGTAGCACCAGAGGACAGGGAGGGAGCGAGCAGTACTTC. As protein: CSTRGQGGSEQYF.

As concerns this clonotype: One junction end disagrees with the germline gene, perhaps due to a read error. The chain is built from TRBV6-1 and TRBJ2-5; no clear D. Per the germline V gene, CDR1 is MNHNS and CDR2 is SASEGT. This CDR3 spans 14 amino acids. The CDR3 loop is CTSSELWNQETQYF. The CDR3 DNA is TGTACCAGCAGTGAACTTTGGAACCAAGAGACCCAGTACTTC.

As regards this clonotype: Since a much larger clone is just one base distant, this may be a read error. The V and J genes are TRBV6-5 and TRBJ1-2; D might be TRBD1 (5 bases). The germline gives CDR1 MNHEY, CDR2 SVGAGI. The CDR3 has 14 residues. Trimming took 2 bases from V and 4 from J, leaving 11 bases between them. The CDR3: CASSYPRQGYGYTF. CDR3 in DNA: TGTGCCAGCAGTTACCCGAGGCAGGGCTATGGCTACACCTTC.

This chain joins TRBV7-9 and TRBJ2-7; no definite D call. Per germline, CDR1 SEHNR and CDR2 FQNEAQ (reference sequence). V was shortened by 5 bases and J by 6 bases, with 11 bases between the two germline ends. The CDR3 sequence is 12 residues long. CDR3 sequence reads: CASSPLVGEQYF. For the CDR3, the DNA is TGTGCCAGCAGCCCCCTCGTCGGCGAGCAGTACTTC.